Reported below is one T cell receptor (beta chain). Its antigen target is currently unknown. No much larger clone exists at a distance of one base, and base qualities are not known. These data belong to a study of blood T cell repertoires in COVID-19 (dated by TCRdb to 2018 to 2021). Regarding the complete study: The collaborator samples originated in the United States, Italy and Spain and spanned the acute and convalescent phases of COVID-19. The dataset comprised deeply sampled blood TCRbeta repertoires from subjects exposed to, actively infected with, or recovered from COVID-19. The material from the prospective study consisted of cDNA or gDNA derived from T cells, B-cell-depleted T cells, or PBMCs. The sample metadata nearly always contained a de-identified subject ID, COVID-19 status, age in years and sex. Samples were obtained from the ongoing ImmuneRACE study (first 160 participants) and from 1,000 to 1,500 subjects provided by 6 global collaborators. The repertoires were made available in a free public database intended to serve as a resource for research on the immune response to SARS-CoV-2. HLA class I and class II types, where available, came from metadata supplied by the sample provider rather than from assay-based typing. What the study reported, not specific to this receptor: How much clinical and demographic metadata was included differed by source and by participant, and the metadata was provided uncurated.

V lost 2 bases and J lost 4 bases; the stretch between them is 21 bases long. CDR1 and CDR2 are read off the germline V gene as SGHTA and FQGNSA. The CDR3 measures 18 amino acids from cysteine to phenylalanine. The only DNA kept is the CDR3, 54 bases in frame from the first base. The immunoSEQ Assay, a bias-controlled multiplex PCR, was used to amplify TCRbeta CDR3 regions from genomic DNA. In the paper's pipeline: The number of nucleated cells in each sample was estimated from the amplification of reference gene primers within the assay. Sequence reads were collapsed and filtered to measure the absolute abundance of every unique TCRbeta CDR3 rearrangement. Productive Simpson clonality was computed per sample as the square root of Simpson's diversity index over productive rearrangements. TCRdb took over this immuneACCESS table, retaining in-frame rearrangements with V and J assigned. Such tables are incomplete; in checked studies, under half of the missing clones stem from an unresolved V gene, and the remainder is unexplained. That table furnishes V, J and clone size, whereas the DNA furnished D and trimming. Here the sample has roughly 67,000 clones; 70% to 90% occur a single time. 4.4% of the sample lies in the top ten.

Whole blood was collected in K2EDTA tubes by collaborating institutions according to the institutions' own protocols. For TCRbeta analysis, collaborators shipped samples in one of three forms: frozen whole blood, isolated PBMCs, or DNA extracted from either of those sample types. This receptor was taken from a man aged 50 to 60 with active COVID-19. The chain is encoded by TRBV7-2 joined to TRBJ1-3; a weak D assignment points to TRBD1 (6 bases agree). Input material: peripheral blood. The bases read TGTGCCAGCAGCTTACGTCGAGCAGGGGACGGCCGGGGAAACACCATATATTTT. It is translated as CASSLRRAGDGRGNTIYF.